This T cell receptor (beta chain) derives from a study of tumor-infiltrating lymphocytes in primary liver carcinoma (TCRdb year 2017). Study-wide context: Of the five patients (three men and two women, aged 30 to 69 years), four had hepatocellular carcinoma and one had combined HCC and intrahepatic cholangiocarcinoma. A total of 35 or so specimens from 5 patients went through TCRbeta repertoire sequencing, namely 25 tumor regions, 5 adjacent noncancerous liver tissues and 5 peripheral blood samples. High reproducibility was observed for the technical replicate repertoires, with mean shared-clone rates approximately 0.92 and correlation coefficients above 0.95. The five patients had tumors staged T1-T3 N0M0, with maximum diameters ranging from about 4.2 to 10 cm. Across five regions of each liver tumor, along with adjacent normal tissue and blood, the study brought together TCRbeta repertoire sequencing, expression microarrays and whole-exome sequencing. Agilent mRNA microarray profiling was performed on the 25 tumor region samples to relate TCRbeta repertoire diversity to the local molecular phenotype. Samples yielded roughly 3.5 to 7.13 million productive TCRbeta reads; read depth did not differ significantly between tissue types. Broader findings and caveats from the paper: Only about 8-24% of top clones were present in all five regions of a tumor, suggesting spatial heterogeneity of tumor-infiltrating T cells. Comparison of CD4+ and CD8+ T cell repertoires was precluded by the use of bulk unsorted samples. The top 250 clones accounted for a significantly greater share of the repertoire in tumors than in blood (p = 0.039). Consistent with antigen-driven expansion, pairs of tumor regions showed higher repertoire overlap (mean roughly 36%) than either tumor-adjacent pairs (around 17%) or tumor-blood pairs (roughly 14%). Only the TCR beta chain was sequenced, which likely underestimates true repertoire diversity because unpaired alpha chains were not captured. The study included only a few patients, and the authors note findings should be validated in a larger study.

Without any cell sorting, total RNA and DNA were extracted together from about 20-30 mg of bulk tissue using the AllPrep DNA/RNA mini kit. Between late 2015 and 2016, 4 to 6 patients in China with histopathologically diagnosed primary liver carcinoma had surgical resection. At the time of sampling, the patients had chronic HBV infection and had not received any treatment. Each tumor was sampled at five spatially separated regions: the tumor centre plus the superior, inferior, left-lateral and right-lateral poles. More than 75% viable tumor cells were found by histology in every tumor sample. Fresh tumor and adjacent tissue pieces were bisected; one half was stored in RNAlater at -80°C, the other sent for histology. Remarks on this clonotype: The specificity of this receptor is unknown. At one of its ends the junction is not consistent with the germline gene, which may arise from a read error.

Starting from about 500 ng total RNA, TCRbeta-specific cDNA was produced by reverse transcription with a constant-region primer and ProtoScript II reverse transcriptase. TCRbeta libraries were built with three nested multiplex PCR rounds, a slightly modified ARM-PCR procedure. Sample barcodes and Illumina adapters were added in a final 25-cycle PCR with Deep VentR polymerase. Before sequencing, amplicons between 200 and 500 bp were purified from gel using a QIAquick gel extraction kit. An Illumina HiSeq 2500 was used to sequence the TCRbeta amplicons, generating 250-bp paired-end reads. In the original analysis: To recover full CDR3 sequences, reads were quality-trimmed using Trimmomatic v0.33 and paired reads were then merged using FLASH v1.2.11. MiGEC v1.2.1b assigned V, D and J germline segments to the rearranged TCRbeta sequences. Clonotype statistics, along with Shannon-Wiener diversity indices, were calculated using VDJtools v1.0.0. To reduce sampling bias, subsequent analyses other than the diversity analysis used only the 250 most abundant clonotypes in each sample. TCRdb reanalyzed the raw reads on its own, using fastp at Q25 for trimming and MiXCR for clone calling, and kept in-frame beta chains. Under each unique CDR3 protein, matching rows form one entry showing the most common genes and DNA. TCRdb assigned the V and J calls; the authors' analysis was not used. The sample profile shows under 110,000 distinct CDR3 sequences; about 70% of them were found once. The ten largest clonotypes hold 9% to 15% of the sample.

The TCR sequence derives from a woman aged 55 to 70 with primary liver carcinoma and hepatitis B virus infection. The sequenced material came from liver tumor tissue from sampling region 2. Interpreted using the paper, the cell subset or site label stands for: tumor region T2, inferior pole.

For the CDR3, the sequence is CNVETLGRVGVSTDTHYF. The DNA is TGCAACGTTGAAACGTTGGGCAGGGTGGGGGTTAGCACAGATACGCACTATTTT. This sequence uses TRBV29-1 and TRBJ2-3; the D region is possibly TRBD1 or TRBD2, each matching across 5 bases. In the germline V gene, CDR1 corresponds to SQVTM and CDR2 to ANQGSEA. From the cysteine up to the phenylalanine, the CDR3 has a length of 18 residues. The CDR3 DNA has 54 bases and is translated from base 1.